The T cell receptor (beta chain) under discussion was sequenced for a study of PD-1 blockade in classical Hodgkin lymphoma. Overall study results and limits: Patients with a complete response exhibited baseline diversity comparable to newly diagnosed patients.

TCRdb's copy holds only in-frame clones and misses some; the assay was immunoSEQ multiplex PCR. Of about 15,000 clones in the sample, 78% were seen once. Of note for this clone: Its antigen remains unidentified.

The V and J ends lost 5 bases and 10 bases respectively, with 18 bases between them. This CDR3 has 15 residues. Germline assignment: CDR1 SGHTA and CDR2 FQGNSA. The sample's time point: cycle 4 day 1 (C4D1), after more than 5 weeks of nivolumab. Each patient relapsed following autologous stem cell transplantation, and prior brentuximab vedotin exposure differed. Purification of CD4+ T cells from thawed PBMCs was achieved by magnetic negative selection. This clonotype was sampled from a human donor with classical Hodgkin lymphoma. This chain connects TRBV7-2 to TRBJ1-6, with D perhaps TRBD1 (5 bases). The material was CD4+ T cells from blood, obtained before the fourth cycle of nivolumab. DNA for the CDR3: TGTGCCAGCAGCCTCAGGGCTCACGACCACTCACCCCTCCACTTT. Its protein is CASSLRAHDHSPLHF.